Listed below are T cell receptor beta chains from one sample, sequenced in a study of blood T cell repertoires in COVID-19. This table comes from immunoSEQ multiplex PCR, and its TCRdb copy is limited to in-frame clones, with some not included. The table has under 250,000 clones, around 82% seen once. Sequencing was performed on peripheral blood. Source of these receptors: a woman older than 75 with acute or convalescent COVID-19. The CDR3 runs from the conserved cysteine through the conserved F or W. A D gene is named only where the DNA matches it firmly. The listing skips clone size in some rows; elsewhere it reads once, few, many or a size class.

CDR3 protein: CASNLIPGQFFVGTF
CDR3 DNA: TGTGCCAGCAACCTAATTCCGGGACAGTTCTTCGTGGGCACCTTC
V gene: TRBV21-1
D gene: NA
clone size: NA
J gene: TRBJ1-2

CDR3 protein: CASSKRGTGGPYEQYF
CDR3 DNA: TGTGCCAGCAGCAAACGAGGGACAGGGGGGCCCTACGAGCAGTACTTC
V gene: TRBV21-1
D gene: NA
clone size: NA
J gene: TRBJ2-7

CDR3 protein: CATSRERGDIVYEQYF
CDR3 DNA: TGTGCCACCAGCAGAGAGCGGGGGGACATTGTCTACGAGCAGTACTTC
V gene: TRBV15
D gene: TRBD2
clone size: NA
J gene: TRBJ2-7

CDR3 protein: CASSVEGGNTEAFF
CDR3 DNA: TGTGCCAGCAGCGTAGAAGGGGGGAACACTGAAGCTTTCTTT
V gene: TRBV9
D gene: NA
clone size: NA
J gene: TRBJ1-1

CDR3 protein: CASSARSGGAYEQYF
CDR3 DNA: TGTGCCAGCAGCGCTAGGAGCGGGGGGGCCTACGAGCAGTACTTC
V gene: TRBV7-2
D gene: TRBD2
clone size: NA
J gene: TRBJ2-7

CDR3 protein: CASSSPPARGWWDTEAFF
CDR3 DNA: TGCGCCAGCAGCTCCCCGCCCGCCAGGGGGTGGTGGGACACTGAAGCTTTCTTT
V gene: TRBV23-1
D gene: TRBD1
clone size: NA
J gene: TRBJ1-1

CDR3 protein: CASSLTTGVSGNTIYF
CDR3 DNA: TGTGCCAGCAGTTTAACCACAGGGGTCTCTGGAAACACCATATATTTT
V gene: TRBV28
D gene: TRBD1
clone size: NA
J gene: TRBJ1-3

CDR3 protein: CASTKGLAGNSGANVLTF
CDR3 DNA: TGTGCCAGTACCAAGGGACTAGCGGGAAACTCTGGGGCCAACGTCCTGACTTTC
V gene: TRBV19
D gene: TRBD2
clone size: NA
J gene: TRBJ2-6

CDR3 protein: CASTPTWRGGQETQYF
CDR3 DNA: TGTGCCAGCACCCCGACTTGGCGGGGGGGCCAAGAGACCCAGTACTTC
V gene: TRBV27
D gene: TRBD2
clone size: NA
J gene: TRBJ2-5

CDR3 protein: CASSAGLFTDTQYF
CDR3 DNA: TGTGCCAGCAGCGCAGGGTTGTTCACAGATACGCAGTATTTT
V gene: TRBV9
D gene: NA
clone size: NA
J gene: TRBJ2-3

CDR3 protein: CASSLRRTDYQPQHF
CDR3 DNA: TGTGCCAGCAGTCTCCGAAGGACTGATTATCAGCCCCAGCATTTT
V gene: TRBV28
D gene: NA
clone size: NA
J gene: TRBJ1-5

CDR3 protein: CASSLDTEAFF
CDR3 DNA: TGCGCCAGCAGCCTAGACACTGAAGCTTTCTTT
V gene: TRBV5-1
D gene: NA
clone size: NA
J gene: TRBJ1-1

CDR3 protein: CASSPHAGGPGGELFF
CDR3 DNA: TGTGCCAGCAGCCCACACGCGGGGGGGCCAGGCGGGGAGCTGTTTTTT
V gene: TRBV13
D gene: TRBD2
clone size: NA
J gene: TRBJ2-2

CDR3 protein: CASSPLSAPDTEAFF
CDR3 DNA: TGCGCCAGCAGCCCCCTGAGCGCCCCGGACACTGAAGCTTTCTTT
V gene: TRBV5-1
D gene: NA
clone size: NA
J gene: TRBJ1-1

CDR3 protein: CASSYIRTSGDTQYF
CDR3 DNA: TGTGCCAGCAGCTACATTCGGACTAGCGGAGATACGCAGTATTTT
V gene: TRBV5-8
D gene: TRBD2
clone size: NA
J gene: TRBJ2-3

CDR3 protein: CASSSWSYNSPLHF
CDR3 DNA: TGTGCCAGCAGCTCCTGGAGCTATAATTCACCCCTCCACTTT
V gene: TRBV7-9
D gene: NA
clone size: NA
J gene: TRBJ1-6

CDR3 protein: CASRLGQGVYEQYF
CDR3 DNA: TGTGCCAGCAGACTAGGACAGGGGGTCTACGAGCAGTACTTC
V gene: TRBV27
D gene: TRBD1
clone size: NA
J gene: TRBJ2-7

CDR3 protein: CASRDRGQGEKLFF
CDR3 DNA: TGTGCCAGTAGGGACAGGGGGCAGGGAGAAAAACTGTTTTTT
V gene: TRBV19
D gene: TRBD1
clone size: NA
J gene: TRBJ1-4

CDR3 protein: CASSDGGSYEQYF
CDR3 DNA: TGTGCCAGCAGTGACGGGGGATCCTACGAGCAGTACTTC
V gene: TRBV28
D gene: NA
clone size: once
J gene: TRBJ2-7

CDR3 protein: CASSIGSGGIYNEQFF
CDR3 DNA: TGTGCCAGTAGTATAGGTAGCGGGGGGATCTACAATGAGCAGTTCTTC
V gene: TRBV19
D gene: TRBD2
clone size: NA
J gene: TRBJ2-1

CDR3 protein: CASSIAGVMDTQYF
CDR3 DNA: TGTGCCAGTAGTATAGCGGGGGTAATGGATACGCAGTATTTT
V gene: TRBV19
D gene: NA
clone size: NA
J gene: TRBJ2-3

CDR3 protein: CASSPVDRGYQPQHF
CDR3 DNA: TGTGCCAGTAGTCCCGTCGACAGGGGCTATCAGCCCCAGCATTTT
V gene: TRBV19
D gene: TRBD1
clone size: NA
J gene: TRBJ1-5

CDR3 protein: CASSITGARGNQPQHF
CDR3 DNA: TGTGCCAGTAGTATCACAGGGGCGAGGGGCAATCAGCCCCAGCATTTT
V gene: TRBV19
D gene: TRBD1
clone size: NA
J gene: TRBJ1-5

CDR3 protein: CASSFFGGNQPQHF
CDR3 DNA: TGCGCCAGCAGCTTTTTCGGGGGAAATCAGCCCCAGCATTTT
V gene: TRBV5-1
D gene: NA
clone size: few
J gene: TRBJ1-5

CDR3 protein: CASSLGPFGAFF
CDR3 DNA: TGTGCCAGCAGTTTGGGTCCTTTCGGGGCTTTCTTT
V gene: TRBV12-3/TRBV12-4
D gene: NA
clone size: once
J gene: TRBJ1-1

CDR3 protein: CASSHRGSNQPQHF
CDR3 DNA: TGTGCCAGCAGCCACCGGGGGAGCAATCAGCCCCAGCATTTT
V gene: TRBV14
D gene: NA
clone size: few
J gene: TRBJ1-5

CDR3 protein: CAWSQDRAASYGYTF
CDR3 DNA: TGTGCCTGGAGTCAGGACAGGGCGGCTAGCTATGGCTACACCTTC
V gene: TRBV30
D gene: TRBD1
clone size: few
J gene: TRBJ1-2

CDR3 protein: CASSLLVNTEAFF
CDR3 DNA: TGTGCCAGCAGTTTGTTAGTGAACACTGAAGCTTTCTTT
V gene: TRBV28
D gene: NA
clone size: NA
J gene: TRBJ1-1

CDR3 protein: CASSLGQGAGYTF
CDR3 DNA: TGCGCCAGCAGCTTGGGACAGGGCGCTGGCTACACCTTC
V gene: TRBV5-1
D gene: TRBD1
clone size: once
J gene: TRBJ1-2

CDR3 protein: CASSLLTFSNEKLFF
CDR3 DNA: TGTGCCAGCAGTTTACTGACATTCTCTAATGAAAAACTGTTTTTT
V gene: TRBV28
D gene: NA
clone size: NA
J gene: TRBJ1-4

CDR3 protein: CASSPRDSFPEAFF
CDR3 DNA: TGTGCCAGCAGCCCCCGGGACAGCTTCCCTGAAGCTTTCTTT
V gene: TRBV5-4
D gene: TRBD1
clone size: NA
J gene: TRBJ1-1

CDR3 protein: CASSVDRGANEKLFF
CDR3 DNA: TGTGCCAGCAGCGTAGACAGGGGGGCAAATGAAAAACTGTTTTTT
V gene: TRBV9
D gene: TRBD1
clone size: NA
J gene: TRBJ1-4

CDR3 protein: CASRPGQLTVEAFF
CDR3 DNA: TGTGCCAGCAGACCGGGACAGCTGACGGTTGAAGCTTTCTTT
V gene: TRBV28
D gene: TRBD1
clone size: NA
J gene: TRBJ1-1

CDR3 protein: CASSEWANAEAFF
CDR3 DNA: TGTGCCAGCAGTGAATGGGCGAACGCTGAAGCTTTCTTT
V gene: TRBV25-1
D gene: NA
clone size: few
J gene: TRBJ1-1

CDR3 protein: CASSPIAGEDTQYF
CDR3 DNA: TGTGCCAGCAGCCCTATAGCGGGGGAGGATACGCAGTATTTT
V gene: TRBV9
D gene: TRBD2
clone size: NA
J gene: TRBJ2-3

CDR3 protein: CASSLGAGTEAFF
CDR3 DNA: TGTGCCAGCAGCTTGGGTGCGGGCACTGAAGCTTTCTTT
V gene: TRBV7-3
D gene: NA
clone size: few
J gene: TRBJ1-1

CDR3 protein: CASSLEGVGAFF
CDR3 DNA: TGTGCCAGCAGCTTAGAGGGGGTCGGGGCTTTCTTT
V gene: TRBV7-2
D gene: NA
clone size: NA
J gene: TRBJ1-1

CDR3 protein: CASSGQDRNGGYTF
CDR3 DNA: TGTGCCAGCAGCGGACAGGACCGCAACGGTGGCTACACCTTC
V gene: TRBV6-6
D gene: TRBD1
clone size: NA
J gene: TRBJ1-2

CDR3 protein: CASSLGSGAYNEQFF
CDR3 DNA: TGTGCCAGCAGCTTAGGTAGCGGGGCCTACAATGAGCAGTTCTTC
V gene: TRBV5-4
D gene: TRBD2
clone size: NA
J gene: TRBJ2-1

CDR3 protein: CASSPAQVSGGELFF
CDR3 DNA: TGTGCCAGCAGCCCGGCCCAAGTCTCGGGCGGGGAGCTGTTTTTT
V gene: TRBV6-6
D gene: NA
clone size: few
J gene: TRBJ2-2

CDR3 protein: CASSVAKNTEAFF
CDR3 DNA: TGTGCCAGCAGCGTAGCTAAAAACACTGAAGCTTTCTTT
V gene: TRBV9
D gene: NA
clone size: NA
J gene: TRBJ1-1

CDR3 protein: CASSPHGSARSSYEQYF
CDR3 DNA: TGTGCCAGCAGCCCCCATGGTAGCGCCCGAAGCTCCTACGAGCAGTACTTC
V gene: TRBV4-2
D gene: NA
clone size: NA
J gene: TRBJ2-7

CDR3 protein: CASTARQIGTGELFF
CDR3 DNA: TGCGCCAGCACCGCGCGACAGATAGGCACCGGGGAGCTGTTTTTT
V gene: TRBV5-1
D gene: NA
clone size: once
J gene: TRBJ2-2

CDR3 protein: CASSIAGVSNQPQHF
CDR3 DNA: TGTGCCAGTAGTATAGCGGGGGTTAGCAATCAGCCCCAGCATTTT
V gene: TRBV19
D gene: NA
clone size: NA
J gene: TRBJ1-5

CDR3 protein: CASGSLNSPLHF
CDR3 DNA: TGTGCTAGTGGTTCCCTGAATTCACCCCTCCACTTT
V gene: TRBV12-5
D gene: NA
clone size: few
J gene: TRBJ1-6

CDR3 protein: CASSQPNRATEAFF
CDR3 DNA: TGCGCCAGCAGCCAGCCGAACAGGGCCACTGAAGCTTTCTTT
V gene: TRBV5-1
D gene: NA
clone size: NA
J gene: TRBJ1-1